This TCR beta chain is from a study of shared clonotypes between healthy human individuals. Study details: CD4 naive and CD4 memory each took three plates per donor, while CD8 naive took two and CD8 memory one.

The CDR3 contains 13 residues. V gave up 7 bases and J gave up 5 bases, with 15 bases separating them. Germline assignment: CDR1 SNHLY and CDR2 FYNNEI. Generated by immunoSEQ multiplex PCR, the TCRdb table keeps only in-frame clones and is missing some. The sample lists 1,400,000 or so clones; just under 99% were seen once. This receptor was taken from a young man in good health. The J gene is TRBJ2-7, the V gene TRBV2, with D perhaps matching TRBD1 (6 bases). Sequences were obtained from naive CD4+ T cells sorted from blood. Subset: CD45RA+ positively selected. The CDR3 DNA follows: TGTGCCAGCATTCTCTGGCCAGGGGACGAGCAGTACTTC. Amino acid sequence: CASILWPGDEQYF.